Listed below are T cell receptor beta chains from one sample, sequenced in a study of CD4 T cell repertoires in COVID-19. Assay used: immunoSEQ multiplex PCR; TCRdb lists only in-frame clones, some missing. Of tens of thousands of clones detected, over 75% appear once; the ten largest clones hold about 0.6%. This sample comprised central memory CD4+ T cells from blood, obtained before the COVID-19 pandemic. The receptor set was obtained from a human donor who had COVID-19. Both conserved end residues are part of each CDR3. The order of the fields is D gene, J gene, V gene, clone size, CDR3 DNA, CDR3 protein. D genes are given only for firm matches. The size field is filled for only some rows; it gives once, few, many or a size class.

>TRBD1|TRBJ1-1|TRBV28|.
TGTGCCAGCCCTCGGACAGGGGAGAACACTGAAGCTTTCTTT
CASPRTGENTEAFF
>TRBD2|TRBJ2-2|TRBV19|.
TGTGCCAGTAGGGGACTAGCAGACACCGGGGAGCTGTTTTTT
CASRGLADTGELFF
>.|TRBJ1-2|TRBV6-6|.
TGTGCCAGCAGTTATACTCAGGGTGCCTATGGCTACACCTTC
CASSYTQGAYGYTF
>.|TRBJ1-6|TRBV7-2|.
TGTGCCAGCAGCTTAAAACAGGGCTCACCCCTCCACTTT
CASSLKQGSPLHF
>.|TRBJ2-5|TRBV9|.
TGTGCCAGCAGCGTATCTGGAGTAACGGGCCAAGAGACCCAGTACTTC
CASSVSGVTGQETQYF
>TRBD1|TRBJ2-2|TRBV29-1|.
TGCAGCGTTCGAGAGGGGGCGGCCGGGGAGCTGTTTTTT
CSVREGAAGELFF
>TRBD2|TRBJ2-7|TRBV5-1|.
TGCGCCAGCAGCCCCCCATTAGCGGGGGAGGAGGAGCAGTACTTC
CASSPPLAGEEEQYF
>TRBD2|TRBJ2-2|TRBV7-3|.
TGTGCCAGCAGCTTAATTGGCGGGGGCACCGGGGAGCTGTTTTTT
CASSLIGGGTGELFF
>.|TRBJ2-5|TRBV10-1|.
TGCGCCAGCAGTCGACAGATTCAAGAGACCCAGTACTTC
CASSRQIQETQYF
>TRBD1|TRBJ1-1|TRBV30|.
TGTGCCTGGATCACGACGGACAGGGGTTTCGGAACGAACACTGAAGCTTTCTTT
CAWITTDRGFGTNTEAFF
>TRBD1|TRBJ2-7|TRBV19|.
TGTGCCAGTACCAAGGGACAGGCGTACGAGCAGTACTTC
CASTKGQAYEQYF
>.|TRBJ1-1|TRBV30|.
TGTGCCTGGAGGGCAAACACTGAAGCTTTCTTT
CAWRANTEAFF
>.|TRBJ1-1|TRBV5-5|.
TGTGCCAGCAGCTTTAAACAGACGGGAGAAGCTTTCTTT
CASSFKQTGEAFF
>TRBD1|TRBJ1-5|TRBV6-4|.
TGTGCCAGCAGTGCGACAGGGTGGGGTCAGCCCCAGCATTTT
CASSATGWGQPQHF
>.|TRBJ2-3|TRBV2|.
TGTGCCAGCAGTACAAGTAGCGGCGCAGATACGCAGTATTTT
CASSTSSGADTQYF
>TRBD1|TRBJ2-5|TRBV5-6|.
TGTGCCAGCAGCTTGGAGACAGGGGGAGACCAAGAGACCCAGTACTTC
CASSLETGGDQETQYF
>TRBD1|TRBJ2-7|TRBV11-3|once
TGTGCCAGCAGCCCCAGCGACAGGGGGTACGAGCAGTACTTC
CASSPSDRGYEQYF
>TRBD2|TRBJ2-7|TRBV11-1|few
TGTGCCAGCAGCTTAAGGACGGGACTAGCGGGACTACCGTACGAGCAGTACTTC
CASSLRTGLAGLPYEQYF
>TRBD1|TRBJ2-1|TRBV7-8|.
TGTGCCAGCAGCCCCGGTAGACAGGGTGAGCAGTTCTTC
CASSPGRQGEQFF
>TRBD2|TRBJ2-5|TRBV7-2|once
TGTGCCAGCAGCTTAGGACTAGCGCCCCAAGAGACCCAGTACTTC
CASSLGLAPQETQYF
>TRBD1|TRBJ1-5|TRBV28|.
TGTGCCAGCAGTTCAGGACGGACAGGTATTAGGGGAAATCAGCCCCAGCATTTT
CASSSGRTGIRGNQPQHF
>TRBD1|TRBJ1-3|TRBV9|.
TGTGCCAGCAGACCACTGACAGGGACTGGAAACACCATATATTTT
CASRPLTGTGNTIYF
>.|TRBJ1-6|TRBV11-2|.
TGTGCCAGCAGCTCAAGGGGAATTGATAATTCACCCCTCCACTTT
CASSSRGIDNSPLHF
>TRBD1|TRBJ1-2|TRBV5-1|.
TGCGCCAGCAGAGGGGACAGGCCCTCGGACCTCTATGGCTACACCTTC
CASRGDRPSDLYGYTF
>.|TRBJ2-5|TRBV19|.
TGTGCCAGTAGTGCAGACCCGGGAACCCCGGCTCAGTACTTC
CASSADPGTPAQYF